This T cell receptor beta chain was documented in a study of cytotoxic CD8 clonotypes in ibrutinib-treated CLL. Study-wide background: In all, about a dozen patients were relapsed/refractory, approximately 15 were treatment-naive and 17 were IGHV unmutated. After a median of around 70 months, about 15 patients stayed remitted and about 12 progressed; responses had been partial in about 24 and complete in 2.

Germline V gene lookup returns CDR1 KGHSH and CDR2 LQKENI. Trimming took off 0 bases at V and 5 bases at J, with 14 bases between the two ends. There are 16 residues in the CDR3. Generated by immunoSEQ multiplex PCR, the TCRdb table keeps only in-frame clones and is missing some. The sample has over 140,000 clones; around 82% are singletons. This clone showed up just once. The clonotype comes from a human donor with chronic lymphocytic leukemia. The V gene is TRBV18, the J gene TRBJ2-1; TRBD2 might be the D (6 bases). The sample was PBMCs, taken after 36 months of ibrutinib treatment. The CDR3 loop reads CASSPPAGGVNNEQFF. CDR3 bases: TGTGCCAGCTCACCACCCGCTGGCGGGGTAAACAATGAGCAGTTCTTC.